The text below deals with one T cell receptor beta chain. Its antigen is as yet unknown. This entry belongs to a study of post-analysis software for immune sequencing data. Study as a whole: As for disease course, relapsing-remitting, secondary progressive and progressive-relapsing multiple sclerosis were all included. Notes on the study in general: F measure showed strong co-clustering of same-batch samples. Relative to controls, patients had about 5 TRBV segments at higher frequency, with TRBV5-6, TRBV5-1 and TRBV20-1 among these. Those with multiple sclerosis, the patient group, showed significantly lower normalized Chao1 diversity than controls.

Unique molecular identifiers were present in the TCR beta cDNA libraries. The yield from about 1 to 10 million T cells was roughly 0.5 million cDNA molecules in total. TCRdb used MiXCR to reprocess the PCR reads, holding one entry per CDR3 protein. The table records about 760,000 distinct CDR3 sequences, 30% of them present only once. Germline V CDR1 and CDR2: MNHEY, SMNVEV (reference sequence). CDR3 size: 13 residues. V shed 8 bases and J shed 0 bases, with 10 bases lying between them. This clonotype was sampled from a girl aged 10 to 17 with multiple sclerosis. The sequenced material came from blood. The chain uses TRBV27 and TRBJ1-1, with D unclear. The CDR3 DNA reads TGTGCCAGCGGGGAGAGAATGAACACTGAAGCTTTCTTT. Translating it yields CASGERMNTEAFF.